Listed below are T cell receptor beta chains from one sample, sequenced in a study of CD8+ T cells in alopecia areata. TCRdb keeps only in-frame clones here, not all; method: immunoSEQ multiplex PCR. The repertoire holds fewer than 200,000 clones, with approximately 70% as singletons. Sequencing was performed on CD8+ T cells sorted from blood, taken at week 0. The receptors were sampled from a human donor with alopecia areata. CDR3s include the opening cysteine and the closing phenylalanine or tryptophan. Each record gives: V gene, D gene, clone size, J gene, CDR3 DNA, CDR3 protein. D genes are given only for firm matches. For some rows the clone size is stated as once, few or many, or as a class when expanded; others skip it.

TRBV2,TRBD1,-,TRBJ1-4,TGTGCCAGCAGTGTAACAGGGGTGCGTGAAAAACTGTTTTTT,CASSVTGVREKLFF
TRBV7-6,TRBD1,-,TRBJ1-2,TGTGCCAGCAGCGAATCACCGGGACAGACTAACTATGGCTACACCTTC,CASSESPGQTNYGYTF
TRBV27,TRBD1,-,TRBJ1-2,TGTGCCAGCAGTTCAGGGGGCTATGGCTACACCTTC,CASSSGGYGYTF
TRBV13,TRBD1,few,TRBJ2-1,TGTGCCAGCAGCTTGAGGATCCGGGACAGGGGGGAGGATGAGCAGTTCTTC,CASSLRIRDRGEDEQFF
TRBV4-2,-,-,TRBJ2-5,TGTGCCAGCAGCCAAGATAACCAACCCCAGTACTTC,CASSQDNQPQYF
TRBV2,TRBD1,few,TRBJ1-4,TGTGCCAGCAGCACCGGGACAGCTAATGAAAAACTGTTTTTT,CASSTGTANEKLFF
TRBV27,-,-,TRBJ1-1,TGTGCCAGCAGTTTGGGTAACACTGAAGCTTTCTTT,CASSLGNTEAFF
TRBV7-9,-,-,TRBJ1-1,TGTGCCAGCAGGGGACCAGGGAGGACTGAAGCTTTCTTT,CASRGPGRTEAFF
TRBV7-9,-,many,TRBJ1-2,TGTGCCAGCAGTCAGAAAAGCAGGGAGTCGGGCTATGGCTACACCTTC,CASSQKSRESGYGYTF
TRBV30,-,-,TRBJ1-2,TGTGCCTGGAGCGTCGGAGGGGGCTACACCTTC,CAWSVGGGYTF
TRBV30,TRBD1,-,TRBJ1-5,TGTGCCTGCGGGACAGGGGGCAATCAGCCCCAGCATTTT,CACGTGGNQPQHF
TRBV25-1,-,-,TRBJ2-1,TGTGCCACCCAGGGGGGCTCCTACAATGAGCAGTTCTTC,CATQGGSYNEQFF
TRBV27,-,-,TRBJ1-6,TGTGCCAGCAGTTTAAAGGGGTGGTTGAGGGTTGGCTCACCCCTCCACTTT,CASSLKGWLRVGSPLHF
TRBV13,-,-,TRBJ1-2,TGTGCCAGCAGCTTAAGAGGGGAGTCAGGGTATGGCTACACCTTC,CASSLRGESGYGYTF
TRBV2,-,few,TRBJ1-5,TGTGCCAGCAGTGAAAGTTGGGGTCGTGGGGATCTGCCCCAGCATTTT,CASSESWGRGDLPQHF
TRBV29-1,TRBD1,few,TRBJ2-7,TGCAGCGTAGAAGGACAGGGGACCTACGAGCAGTACTTC,CSVEGQGTYEQYF
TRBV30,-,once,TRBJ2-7,TGTGCCTGGAGTTCATCCGACTACGAGCAGTACTTC,CAWSSSDYEQYF
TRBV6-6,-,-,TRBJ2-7,TGTGCCAGCACCTACCTTTCCCGGGACCCCTACGAGCAGTACTTC,CASTYLSRDPYEQYF
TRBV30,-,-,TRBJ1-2,TGTGCCTGGAGAGAGCTAGGAGACGGGACCGGCTACACCTTC,CAWRELGDGTGYTF
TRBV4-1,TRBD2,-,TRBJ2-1,TGCGCCAGCAGCCAAGTACTAGCGGTCCATGATGAGCAGTTCTTC,CASSQVLAVHDEQFF
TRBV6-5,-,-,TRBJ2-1,TGTGCCAGCAGTGAGCGAGCCTACAATGAGCAGTTCTTC,CASSERAYNEQFF
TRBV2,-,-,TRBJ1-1,TGTGCCAGCAGTGAGGGCAGGGTGAACACTGAAGCTTTCTTT,CASSEGRVNTEAFF
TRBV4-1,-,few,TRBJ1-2,TGCGCCAGCAGCCAAGATCGGGGTTGGAACTATGGCTACACCTTC,CASSQDRGWNYGYTF
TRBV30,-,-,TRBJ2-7,TGTGCCTGGAGTTCAAGGGGTGAGGAGCAGTACTTC,CAWSSRGEEQYF
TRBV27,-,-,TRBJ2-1,TGTGCCAGCAGCCTCTACAATGAGCAGTTCTTC,CASSLYNEQFF
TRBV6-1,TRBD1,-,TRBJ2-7,TGTGCCAGCAGTGACTGGGACAGGTCCTACGAGCAGTACTTC,CASSDWDRSYEQYF
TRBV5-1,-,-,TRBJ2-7,TGCGCCAGCAGCGAGTCCTACGAGCAGTACTTC,CASSESYEQYF
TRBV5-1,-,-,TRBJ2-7,TGCGCCAGCAGCACCGGGAGTCTAGACGAGCAGTACTTC,CASSTGSLDEQYF
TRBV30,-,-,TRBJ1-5,TGTGCCTGGAGTGTTGAGTATAGCAATCAGCCCCAGCATTTT,CAWSVEYSNQPQHF
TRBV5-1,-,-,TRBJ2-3,TGCGCCAGCAGCTTGTACCGCACAGATACGCAGTATTTT,CASSLYRTDTQYF